This record looks at one TCR beta chain sequence and its context. Its antigen target is currently unknown. Base-call qualities are not available, and no considerably larger clone is one nucleotide away. The TCR beta CDR3 regions were amplified from the RNA transcripts. The TCR CDR3 was subjected to a first round of RT-PCR using the HTBI primer set and the Qiagen OneStep RT-PCR kit. Libraries were constructed in a second round of multiplex PCR, after which size selection and purification were carried out. The libraries were sequenced on an Illumina HiSeq2000 using paired-end 100 bp reads. Per the original workflow: SOAPnuke was used to process the raw data, removing reads that contained adapters or uncalled bases, had a mean Phred below 15, or lacked an exact match to the constant primer or identifier. High-quality paired reads were merged with COPE v1.2.5, and unique nucleotide sequences were defined as clonotypes. Clonotypes were aligned to IMGT TRBV, TRBD and TRBJ reference segments using MiTCR v1.1. Analysis was restricted to V-J combinations with a frequency above 0.0001, which covered over 98% of repertoires. A TCS score was defined as the ratio of F50 (clonal expansion) to E x V (chaos), with BLOSUM62-based TCRdist applied between CDR3 peptides within each V-J. Welch's t-statistics and random forest reduced around 510 V-J features to 13, which were used in a naive Bayes classifier (R e1071). TCRdb reprocessed the public reads (quality trimming at Q25 with fastp, clone calling with MiXCR) and kept in-frame beta chains. Rows are unified per CDR3 protein, each entry keeping the most common DNA and genes. TCRdb, not the authors, supplied the V and J calls. For this sample there are hundreds of thousands of distinct CDR3 sequences; roughly 13% appear just once. The ten top clones hold approximately 5.7% of the sample.

Hyperthyroidism patients were aged 18 to 65 years and newly diagnosed, with disease duration of less than 2 months. Any patient with an uncontrolled infection, another autoimmune disease, pregnancy or lactation was excluded. Clinical symptoms, serum thyroxine and TRAb, thyroid ultrasound, and orbital computed tomography formed the basis for the diagnoses. Blood from progressor patients was drawn when they were first diagnosed with hyperthyroidism, before any ophthalmopathy symptoms appeared. Ficoll-Paque density gradient centrifugation was used to isolate PBMCs from approximately 10 ml of fresh peripheral blood. Progressor patients were initially diagnosed with Graves' hyperthyroidism and developed ophthalmopathy during follow-up. Total RNA was extracted with Trizol reagent, and quality was checked on an Agilent 2100 Bioanalyzer. The data stem from a study of T cells in Graves' hyperthyroidism and ophthalmopathy (dated by TCRdb to between 2019 and 2020). In terms of the full investigation: Peripheral blood was collected at initial diagnosis, before any treatment. The study also compared thyroid tissue and blood T-cell repertoires from a handful of Graves' hyperthyroidism patients. TCR V-J signatures able to tell the groups apart were searched for in a discovery cohort of some 100 patients, of whom around 42 had Graves' ophthalmopathy and about 60 had stable Graves' hyperthyroidism. The paper reports TCR Vbeta CDR3 sequencing of 130 to 150 peripheral blood samples: 40 or so ophthalmopathy, some 80 hyperthyroidism and roughly 17 progressor patients. Prospective prediction of ophthalmopathy was tested in an independent validation cohort of approximately 19 hyperthyroidism patients and 17 patients who later progressed to ophthalmopathy. After sampling, hyperthyroidism patients received methimazole starting at 30 mg daily, and ophthalmopathy patients received high-dose intravenous methylprednisolone. The approximately 100 discovery patients were divided at random into training and test sets in a 7:3 ratio. Overall results and qualifications from the work: Most expanded thyroid clonotypes (frequency above 0.001) were also found in blood, which suggests that blood repertoires may mirror thyroid immune responses. During validation, the model predicted progression to ophthalmopathy a median of approximately six months ahead of onset, with almost 71% sensitivity and more than 72% specificity. Sample size was not statistically predetermined, and investigators were not blinded to group allocation. In cross-validation, a model built on a 13 V-J signature told ophthalmopathy apart from stable hyperthyroidism with approximately 90% sensitivity and approximately 81% specificity, and in testing the same model reached 80%/75%.

From its cysteine to its phenylalanine, the CDR3 spans 15 amino acids. The kept DNA is CDR3 alone, 45 bases in frame from the first base. CDR1 LNHDA and CDR2 SQIVND are derived from the germline V gene (reference sequence). Trimming takes 5 bases off V and 2 bases off J; junction bases not matched to a gene: 6. This chain is built from TRBV19 and TRBJ2-1, with TRBD1 matching 7 junction bases. The sample comprised blood. This receptor was identified in a woman aged 25-40 years with Graves' hyperthyroidism that later progressed to Graves' ophthalmopathy. The DNA reads as follows: TGTGCCAGTAGTCTGACAGGGCTGCCCTACAATGAGCAGTTCTTC. It translates as CASSLTGLPYNEQFF.